The table lists the clone carrying this TCR beta chain with a few counts. Its antigen is currently unknown. Donors were Caucasian adults residing in Nashville, Tennessee, USA. This sample is drawn from a study of shared clonotypes between healthy human individuals. Whole-study findings and limits: Relative to clonotypes present in all four donors, those not shared had lower generation probabilities.

Per the germline V gene, CDR1 is MGHRA and CDR2 is YSYEKL. This CDR3 is built from 15 residues. Trimming took 3 bases from V and 7 from J, leaving 18 bases between them. Clones were sequenced by immunoSEQ multiplex PCR, and TCRdb holds only the in-frame ones, with some missing. The sample includes under 1,100,000 clones, under 80% of them seen just once. The specimen was memory CD4+ T cells sorted from blood. Stated subset: CD45RA-negative fraction. The source of this sequence is a man aged 18 to 29 in good health. The rearrangement uses TRBV4-1 and TRBJ2-5; D is ambiguous. DNA of the CDR3: TGCGCCAGCAGCCAGAGTGACCTTCAAACCGGGACCCAGTACTTC. Translation: CASSQSDLQTGTQYF.